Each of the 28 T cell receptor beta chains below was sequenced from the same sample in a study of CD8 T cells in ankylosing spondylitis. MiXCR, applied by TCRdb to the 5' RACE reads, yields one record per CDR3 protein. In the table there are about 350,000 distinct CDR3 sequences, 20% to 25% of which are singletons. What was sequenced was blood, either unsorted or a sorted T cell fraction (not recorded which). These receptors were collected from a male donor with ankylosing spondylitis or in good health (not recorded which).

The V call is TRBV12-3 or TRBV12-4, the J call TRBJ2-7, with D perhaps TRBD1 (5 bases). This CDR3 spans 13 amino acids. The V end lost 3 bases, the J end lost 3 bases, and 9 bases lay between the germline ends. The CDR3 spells CASSFGANYEQYF. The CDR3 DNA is TGTGCCAGCAGTTTTGGGGCTAACTACGAGCAGTACTTC.

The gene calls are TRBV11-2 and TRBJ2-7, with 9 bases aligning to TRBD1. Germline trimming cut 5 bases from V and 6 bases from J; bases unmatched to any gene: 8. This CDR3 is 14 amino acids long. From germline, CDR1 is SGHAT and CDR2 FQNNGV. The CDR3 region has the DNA TGTGCCAGCAGCCCCGGGACAGGGATTATCGAGCAGTACTTC. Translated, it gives CASSPGTGIIEQYF.

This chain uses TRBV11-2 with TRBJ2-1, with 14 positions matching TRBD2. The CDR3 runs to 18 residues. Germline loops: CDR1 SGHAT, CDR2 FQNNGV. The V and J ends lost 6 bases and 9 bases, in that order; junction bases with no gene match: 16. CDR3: CASRWTSGGTSGPFEQFF. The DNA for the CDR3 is TGTGCCAGCAGATGGACTAGCGGGGGGACCAGTGGACCTTTTGAGCAGTTCTTC. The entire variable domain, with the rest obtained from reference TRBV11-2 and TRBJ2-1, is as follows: EAGVAQSPRYKIIEKRQSVAFWCNPISGHATLYWYQQILGQGPKLLIQFQNNGVVDDSQLPKDRFSAERLKGVDSTLKIQPAKLEDSAVYLCASRWTSGGTSGPFEQFFGPGTRLTVL.

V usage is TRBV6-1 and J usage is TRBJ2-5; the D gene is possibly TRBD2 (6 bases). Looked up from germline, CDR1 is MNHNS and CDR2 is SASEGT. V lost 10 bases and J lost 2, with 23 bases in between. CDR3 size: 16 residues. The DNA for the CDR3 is TGTGCCACGGGCCCGGGGTTGGTAGCGGTACAAGAGACCCAGTACTTC. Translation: CATGPGLVAVQETQYF.

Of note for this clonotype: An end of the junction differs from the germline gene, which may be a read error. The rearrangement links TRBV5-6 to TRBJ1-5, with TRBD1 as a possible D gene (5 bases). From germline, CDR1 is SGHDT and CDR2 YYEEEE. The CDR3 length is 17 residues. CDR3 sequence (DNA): TGTCCCAGCAGCTCAAGGCAGGGACCGTATAGCAATCAGCCCCAGCATTTT. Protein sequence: CPSSSRQGPYSNQPQHF.

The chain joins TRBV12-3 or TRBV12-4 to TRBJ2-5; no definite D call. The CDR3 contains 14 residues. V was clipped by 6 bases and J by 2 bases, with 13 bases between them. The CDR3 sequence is CASRPTERQETQYF. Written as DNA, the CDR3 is TGTGCCAGCAGGCCGACGGAACGGCAAGAGACCCAGTACTTC.

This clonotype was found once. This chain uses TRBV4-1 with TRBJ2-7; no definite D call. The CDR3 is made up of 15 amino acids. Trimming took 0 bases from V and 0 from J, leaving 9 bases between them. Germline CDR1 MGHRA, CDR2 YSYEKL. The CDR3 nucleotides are TGCGCCAGCAGCCAAGAGCCGGGCAGCTCCTACGAGCAGTACTTC. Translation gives CASSQEPGSSYEQYF.

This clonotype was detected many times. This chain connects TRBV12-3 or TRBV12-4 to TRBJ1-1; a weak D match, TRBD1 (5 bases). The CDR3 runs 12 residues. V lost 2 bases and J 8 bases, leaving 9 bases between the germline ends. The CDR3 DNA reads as TGTGCCAGCAGTTTACACAGGACGGAAGCTTTCTTT. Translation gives CASSLHRTEAFF.

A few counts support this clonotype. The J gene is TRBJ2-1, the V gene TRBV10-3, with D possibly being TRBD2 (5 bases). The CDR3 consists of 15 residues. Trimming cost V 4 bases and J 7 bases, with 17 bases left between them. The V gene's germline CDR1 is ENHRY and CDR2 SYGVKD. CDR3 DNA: TGTGCCATCAGTGGTGGACTCCACACCGCAAATGAGCAGTTCTTC. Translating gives CAISGGLHTANEQFF.

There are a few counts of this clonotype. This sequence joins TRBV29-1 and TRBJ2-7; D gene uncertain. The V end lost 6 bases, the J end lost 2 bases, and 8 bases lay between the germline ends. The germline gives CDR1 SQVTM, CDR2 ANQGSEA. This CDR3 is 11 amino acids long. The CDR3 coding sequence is TGCAGCGTCGTTACAGCCTACGAGCAGTACTTC. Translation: CSVVTAYEQYF.

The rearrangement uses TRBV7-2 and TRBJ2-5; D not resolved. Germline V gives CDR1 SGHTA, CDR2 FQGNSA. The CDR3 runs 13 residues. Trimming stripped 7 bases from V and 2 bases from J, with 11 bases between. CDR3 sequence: CASNPITQETQYF. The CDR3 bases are TGTGCCAGCAACCCTATAACACAAGAGACCCAGTACTTC.

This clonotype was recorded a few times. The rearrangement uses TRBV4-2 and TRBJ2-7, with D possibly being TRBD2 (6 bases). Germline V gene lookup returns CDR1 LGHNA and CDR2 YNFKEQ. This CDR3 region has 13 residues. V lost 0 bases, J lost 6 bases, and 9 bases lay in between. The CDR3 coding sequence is TGTGCCAGCAGCCAAGAAGTGGGGGGCGAGCAGTACTTC. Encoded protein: CASSQEVGGEQYF.

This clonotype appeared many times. This CDR3 is CASSQGTSGYEQYF. CDR3 sequence (DNA): TGTGCCAGCAGCCAAGGGACTAGCGGGTACGAGCAGTACTTC. The V and J genes are TRBV3-1 and TRBJ2-7, with TRBD2 matching over 11 bases. The CDR3 has 14 amino acids. Germline-derived CDR1 and CDR2 are LGHDT and YNNKEL (reference sequence). Unmatched junction bases numbered 0, after V lost 1 base and J lost 4 bases.

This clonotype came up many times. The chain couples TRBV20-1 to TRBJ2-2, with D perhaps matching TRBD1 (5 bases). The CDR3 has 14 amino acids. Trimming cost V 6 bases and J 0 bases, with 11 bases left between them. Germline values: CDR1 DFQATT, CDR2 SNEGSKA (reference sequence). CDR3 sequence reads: CSATQESNTGELFF. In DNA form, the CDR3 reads TGCAGTGCCACACAGGAATCGAACACCGGGGAGCTGTTTTTT.

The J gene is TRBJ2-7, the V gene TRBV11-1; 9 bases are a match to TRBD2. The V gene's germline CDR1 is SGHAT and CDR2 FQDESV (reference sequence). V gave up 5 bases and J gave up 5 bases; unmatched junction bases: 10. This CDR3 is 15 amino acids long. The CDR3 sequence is CASSLSGLAGHEQYF. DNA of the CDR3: TGTGCCAGCAGCCTGTCAGGGCTAGCGGGGCACGAGCAGTACTTC.

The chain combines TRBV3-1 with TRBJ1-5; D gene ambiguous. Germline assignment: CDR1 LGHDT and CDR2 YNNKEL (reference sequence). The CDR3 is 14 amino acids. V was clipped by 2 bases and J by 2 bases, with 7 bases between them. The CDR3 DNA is TGTGCCAGCAGCCAATTTAGGGGCAATCAGCCCCAGCATTTT. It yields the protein CASSQFRGNQPQHF.

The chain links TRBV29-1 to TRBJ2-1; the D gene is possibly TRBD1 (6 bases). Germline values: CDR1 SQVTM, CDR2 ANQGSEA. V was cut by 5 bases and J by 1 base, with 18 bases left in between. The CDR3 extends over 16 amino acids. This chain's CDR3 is CSVSGADLLSYNEQFF. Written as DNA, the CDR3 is TGCAGCGTTTCAGGGGCCGACCTCTTATCCTACAATGAGCAGTTCTTC.

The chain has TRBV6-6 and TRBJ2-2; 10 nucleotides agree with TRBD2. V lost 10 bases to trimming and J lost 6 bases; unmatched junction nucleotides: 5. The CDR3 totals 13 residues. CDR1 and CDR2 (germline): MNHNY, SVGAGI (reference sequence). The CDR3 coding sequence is TGTGCCATAGCGGGGGGCGGGGCCGGGGAGCTGTTTTTT. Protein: CAIAGGGAGELFF.

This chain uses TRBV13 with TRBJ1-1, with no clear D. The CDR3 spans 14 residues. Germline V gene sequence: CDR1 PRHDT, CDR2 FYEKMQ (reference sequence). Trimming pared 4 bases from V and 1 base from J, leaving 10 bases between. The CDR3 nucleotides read TGTGCCAGCAGCTCGACGGATTGGAACACTGAAGCTTTCTTT. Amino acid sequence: CASSSTDWNTEAFF.

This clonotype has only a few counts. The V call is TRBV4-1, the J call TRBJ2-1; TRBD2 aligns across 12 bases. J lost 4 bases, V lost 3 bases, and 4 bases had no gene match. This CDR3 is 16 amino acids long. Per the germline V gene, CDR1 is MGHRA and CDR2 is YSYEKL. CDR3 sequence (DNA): TGCGCCAGCAGCCAGGCTAGCGGGGGGGGTTACAATGAGCAGTTCTTC. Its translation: CASSQASGGGYNEQFF.

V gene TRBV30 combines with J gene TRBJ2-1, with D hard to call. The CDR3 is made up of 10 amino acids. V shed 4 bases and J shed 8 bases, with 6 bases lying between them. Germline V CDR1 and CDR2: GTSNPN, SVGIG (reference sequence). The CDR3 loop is CAWNRDEQFF. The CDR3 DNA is TGTGCCTGGAATCGGGATGAGCAGTTCTTC. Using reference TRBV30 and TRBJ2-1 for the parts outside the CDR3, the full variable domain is SQTIHQWPATLVQPVGSPLSLECTVEGTSNPNLYWYRQAAGRGLQLLFYSVGIGQISSEVPQNLSASRPQDRQFILSSKKLLLSDSGFYLCAWNRDEQFFGPGTRLTVL.

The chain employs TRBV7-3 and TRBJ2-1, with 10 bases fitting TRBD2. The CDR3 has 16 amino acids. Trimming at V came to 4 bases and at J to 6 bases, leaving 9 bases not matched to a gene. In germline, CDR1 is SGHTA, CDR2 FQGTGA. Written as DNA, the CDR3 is TGTGCCAGCAGCTCCCCGGGACTAGCGTCGGGCAATGAGCAGTTCTTC. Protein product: CASSSPGLASGNEQFF.

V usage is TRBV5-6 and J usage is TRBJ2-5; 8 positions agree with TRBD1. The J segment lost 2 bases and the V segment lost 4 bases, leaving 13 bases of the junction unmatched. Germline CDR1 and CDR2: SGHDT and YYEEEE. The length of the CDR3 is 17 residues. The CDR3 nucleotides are TGTGCCAGCAGCCACCCCGCGACAGGGGACGTGCAAGAGACCCAGTACTTC. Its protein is CASSHPATGDVQETQYF.

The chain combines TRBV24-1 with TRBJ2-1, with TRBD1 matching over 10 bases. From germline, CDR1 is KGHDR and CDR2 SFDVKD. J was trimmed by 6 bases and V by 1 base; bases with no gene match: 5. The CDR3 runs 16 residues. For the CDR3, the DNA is TGTGCCACCAGTGATTTAACCGGGACAGGGGTCAATGAGCAGTTCTTC. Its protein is CATSDLTGTGVNEQFF.

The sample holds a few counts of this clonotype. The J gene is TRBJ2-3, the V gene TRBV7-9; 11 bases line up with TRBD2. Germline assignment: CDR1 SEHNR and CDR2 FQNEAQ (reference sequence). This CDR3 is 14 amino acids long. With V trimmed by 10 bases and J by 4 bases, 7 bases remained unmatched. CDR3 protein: CATELAGGPDTQYF. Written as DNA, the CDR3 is TGTGCCACCGAGTTAGCGGGGGGGCCAGATACGCAGTATTTT. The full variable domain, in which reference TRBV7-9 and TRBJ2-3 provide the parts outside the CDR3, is DTGVSQNPRHKITKRGQNVTFRCDPISEHNRLYWYRQTLGQGPEFLTYFQNEAQLEKSRLLSDRFSAERPKGSFSTLEIQRTEQGDSAMYLCATELAGGPDTQYFGPGTRLTVL.

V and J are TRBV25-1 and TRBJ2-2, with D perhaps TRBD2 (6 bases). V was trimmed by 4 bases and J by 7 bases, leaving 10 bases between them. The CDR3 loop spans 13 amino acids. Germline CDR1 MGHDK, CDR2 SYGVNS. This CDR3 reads CASSAGVGGELFF. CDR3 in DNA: TGTGCCAGCAGTGCGGGGGTCGGCGGGGAGCTGTTTTTT.

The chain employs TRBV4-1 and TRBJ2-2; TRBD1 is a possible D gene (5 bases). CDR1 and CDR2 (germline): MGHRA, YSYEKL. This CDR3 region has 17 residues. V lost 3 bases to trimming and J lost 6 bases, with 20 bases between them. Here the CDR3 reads CASSHGREGYMAGELFF. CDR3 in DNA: TGCGCCAGCAGCCATGGCAGGGAAGGGTATATGGCCGGGGAGCTGTTTTTT.

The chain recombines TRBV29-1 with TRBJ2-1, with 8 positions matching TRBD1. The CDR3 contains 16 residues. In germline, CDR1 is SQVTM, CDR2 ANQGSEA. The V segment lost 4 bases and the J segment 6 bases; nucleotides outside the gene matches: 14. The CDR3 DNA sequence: TGCAGCGTTGTGGGGGGCAAACAGGGGGTCCTCAATGAGCAGTTCTTC. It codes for CSVVGGKQGVLNEQFF.